This T cell receptor (beta chain) derives from a study of regulatory T cells in long-lasting Graves disease. Arm-PCR of CDR3 regions with iRepertoire HTBI primers generated TCR beta libraries. TCRdb redid the calling of the multiplex PCR reads with MiXCR, one entry per CDR3 protein. This table has hundreds of thousands of distinct CDR3 sequences, around 15% appearing once. Regarding the study as a whole: Comparison showed that persistent patients shared more public clonotypes (about 3,000) than new patients (about 970). Persistent disease samples used TRBV28, TRBJ1-2 and TRBJ2-5 preferentially.

As to time point: newly diagnosed GD, antithyroid drugs for less than 3 months. Scientists built the TCR library using RNA that was extracted from PBMCs. Patients met American Thyroid Association criteria for Graves' disease. The CDR3 contains 15 residues. Germline CDR1 reads SEHNR; CDR2 reads FQNEAQ (reference sequence). The J segment lost 4 bases and the V segment lost 5 bases, leaving 4 bases of the junction unmatched. This clonotype was counted many times. Its cognate antigen is unknown. This sequence joins TRBV7-9 and TRBJ2-5; 13 nucleotides match TRBD2. This TCR came from a female donor with Graves disease. Source: peripheral blood mononuclear cells (PBMCs), taken at new diagnosis, from a patient treated with antithyroid drugs. The CDR3 loop is CASSGTSGAGETQYF. In nucleotides, the CDR3 is TGTGCCAGCAGCGGGACTAGCGGGGCCGGAGAGACCCAGTACTTC.